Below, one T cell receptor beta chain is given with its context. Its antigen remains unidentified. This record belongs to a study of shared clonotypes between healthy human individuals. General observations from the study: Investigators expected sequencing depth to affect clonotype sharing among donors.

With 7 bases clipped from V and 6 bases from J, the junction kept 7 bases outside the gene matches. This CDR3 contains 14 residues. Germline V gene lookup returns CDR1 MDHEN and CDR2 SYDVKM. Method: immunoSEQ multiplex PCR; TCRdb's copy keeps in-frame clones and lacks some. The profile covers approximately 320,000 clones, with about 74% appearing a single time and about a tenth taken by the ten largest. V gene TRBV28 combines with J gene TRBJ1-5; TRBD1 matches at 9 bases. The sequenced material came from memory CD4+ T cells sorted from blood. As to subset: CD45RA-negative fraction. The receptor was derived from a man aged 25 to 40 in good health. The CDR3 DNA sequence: TGTGCCAGCATCTCCGGGACAGGGTTTCAGCCCCAGCATTTT. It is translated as CASISGTGFQPQHF.